The T cell receptor beta chain described here comes from a study of blood T cell repertoires in COVID-19. As for the study in general: There were acute and convalescent COVID-19 samples, and they came from the United States, Italy and Spain.

Original data processing: By means of reference gene primer amplification, nucleated cell counts were estimated. The data were produced by immunoSEQ multiplex PCR, yet TCRdb's version contains in-frame clones alone and is incomplete. V, J and clone size are taken as reported in that table, and D and trimming were inferred from the DNA itself. Of under 350,000 clones in the sample, around 90% were seen once. Material for sequencing was peripheral blood. The sequence derives from a man between 70 and 80 years old with acute or convalescent COVID-19.

The chain's CDR3 is CASSVVGQTRTDTQYF. CDR3 bases: TGTGCCAGCAGCGTAGTTGGGCAGACACGCACAGATACGCAGTATTTT. The chain recombines TRBV9 with TRBJ2-3; D not resolved. V was cut by 0 bases and J by 1 base, with 12 bases left in between. The CDR3 is 16 residues long. CDR1 and CDR2 from the germline V gene are SGDLS and YYNGEE.